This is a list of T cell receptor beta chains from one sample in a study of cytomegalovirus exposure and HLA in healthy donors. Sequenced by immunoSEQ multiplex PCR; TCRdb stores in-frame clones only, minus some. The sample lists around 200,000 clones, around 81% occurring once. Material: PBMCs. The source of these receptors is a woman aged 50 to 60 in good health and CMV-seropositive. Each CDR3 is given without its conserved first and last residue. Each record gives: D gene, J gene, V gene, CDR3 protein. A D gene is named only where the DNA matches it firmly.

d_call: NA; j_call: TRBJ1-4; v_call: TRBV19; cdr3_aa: ASSTRDLIHLNEKLF
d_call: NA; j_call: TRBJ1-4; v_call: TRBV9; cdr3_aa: ASSVEISRFNEKLF
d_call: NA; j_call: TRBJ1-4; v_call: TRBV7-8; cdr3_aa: ASSSWGTGTNEKLF
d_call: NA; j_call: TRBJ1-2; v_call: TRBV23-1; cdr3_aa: ASRPGGYGYT
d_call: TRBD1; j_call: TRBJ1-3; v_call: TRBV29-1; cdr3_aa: SADRVAGNTIY
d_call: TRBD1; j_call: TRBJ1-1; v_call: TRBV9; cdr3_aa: ASSTHTGGNTEAF
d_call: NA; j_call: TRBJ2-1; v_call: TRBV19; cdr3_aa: ASQTLGGNEQF
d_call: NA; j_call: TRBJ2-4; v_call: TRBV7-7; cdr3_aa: ASSLDPFRNLH
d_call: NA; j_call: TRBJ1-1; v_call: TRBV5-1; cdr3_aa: ASSLGEATEAF
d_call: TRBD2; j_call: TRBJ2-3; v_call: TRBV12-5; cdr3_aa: ASVGTSGTDTQY
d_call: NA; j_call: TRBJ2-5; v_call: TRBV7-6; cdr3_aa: ASSLARAETQY
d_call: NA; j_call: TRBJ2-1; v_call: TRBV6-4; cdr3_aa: ASSDSGSSYNEQF
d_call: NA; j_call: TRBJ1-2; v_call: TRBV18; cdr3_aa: ASSPGGAGSPYGYT
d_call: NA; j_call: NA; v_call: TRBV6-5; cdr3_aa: ASSYSRGNEQY
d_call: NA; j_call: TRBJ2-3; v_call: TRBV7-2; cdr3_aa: ASSFLRGGAQY
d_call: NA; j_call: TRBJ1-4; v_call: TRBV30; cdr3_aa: ACRGVVTNEKLF
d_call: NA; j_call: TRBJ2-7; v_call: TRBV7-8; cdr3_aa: ASSLSGGNEQY
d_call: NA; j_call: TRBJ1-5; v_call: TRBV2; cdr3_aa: ASRARLNQPQH
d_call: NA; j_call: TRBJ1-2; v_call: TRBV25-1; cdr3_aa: ATLALLPGGYT
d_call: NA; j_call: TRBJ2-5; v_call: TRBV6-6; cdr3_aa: ARIGSQETQY
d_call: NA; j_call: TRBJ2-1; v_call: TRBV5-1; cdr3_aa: ASSLGHGYNEQF
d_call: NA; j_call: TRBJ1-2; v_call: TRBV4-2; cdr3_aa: ASSQEVEGGFGYT
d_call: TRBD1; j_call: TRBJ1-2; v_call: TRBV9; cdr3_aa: ASSAGQGNYGYT
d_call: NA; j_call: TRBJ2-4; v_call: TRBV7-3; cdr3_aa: ASSFTGSPLAIQY
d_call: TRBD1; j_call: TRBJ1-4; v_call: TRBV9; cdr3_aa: ASSVATGENEKLF
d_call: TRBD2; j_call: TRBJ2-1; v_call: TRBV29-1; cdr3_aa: SVEAGGASYNEQF